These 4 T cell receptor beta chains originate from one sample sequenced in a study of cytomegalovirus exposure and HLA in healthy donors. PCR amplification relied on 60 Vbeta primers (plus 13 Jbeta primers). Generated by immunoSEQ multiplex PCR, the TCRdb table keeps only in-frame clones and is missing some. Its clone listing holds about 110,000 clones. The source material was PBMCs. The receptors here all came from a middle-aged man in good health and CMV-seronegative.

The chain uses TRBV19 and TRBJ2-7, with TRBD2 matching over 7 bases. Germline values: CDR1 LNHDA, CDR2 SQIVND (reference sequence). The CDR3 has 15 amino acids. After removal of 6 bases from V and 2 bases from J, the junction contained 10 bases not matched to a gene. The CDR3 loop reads CASSLGVAGPYEQYF. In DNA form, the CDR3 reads TGTGCCAGTAGCCTCGGGGTAGCGGGCCCCTACGAGCAGTACTTC.

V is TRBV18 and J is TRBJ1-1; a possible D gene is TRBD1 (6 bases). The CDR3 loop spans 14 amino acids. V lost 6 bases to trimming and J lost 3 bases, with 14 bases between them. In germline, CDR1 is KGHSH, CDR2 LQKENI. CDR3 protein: CASSPGTRDTEAFF. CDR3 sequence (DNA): TGTGCCAGCTCCCCCGGGACAAGGGACACTGAAGCTTTCTTT.

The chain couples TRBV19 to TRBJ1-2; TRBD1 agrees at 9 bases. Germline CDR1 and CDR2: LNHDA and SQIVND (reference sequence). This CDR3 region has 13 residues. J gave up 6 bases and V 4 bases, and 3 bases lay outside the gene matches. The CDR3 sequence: CASSTTGGHGYTF. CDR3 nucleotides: TGTGCCAGTAGTACTACAGGGGGCCATGGCTACACCTTC.

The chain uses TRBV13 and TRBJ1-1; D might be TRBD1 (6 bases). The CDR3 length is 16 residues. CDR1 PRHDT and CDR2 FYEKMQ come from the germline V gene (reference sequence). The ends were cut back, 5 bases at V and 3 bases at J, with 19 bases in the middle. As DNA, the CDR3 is TGTGCCAGCAGCCACAGAGGTCAGGGGAGTGACACTGAAGCTTTCTTT. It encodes CASSHRGQGSDTEAFF.